A single sample gave rise to the 3 T cell receptor beta chains below, sequenced in a study of cytomegalovirus exposure and HLA in healthy donors. 13 Jbeta primers and 60 Vbeta primers were used for the PCR. Sequencing was performed with immunoSEQ multiplex PCR; in TCRdb, only in-frame clones are kept and a portion is missing. The sample holds fewer than 130,000 clones; roughly 80% are singletons and the top ten take more than 4.5%. The sequenced sample was PBMCs. All receptors derive from a female donor in good health and CMV-seropositive.

A few counts support this clone. The chain recombines TRBV6-1 with TRBJ1-4; possibly TRBD1 for D (5 bases). V lost 7 bases, J lost 4 bases, and 7 bases lay in between. The CDR3 has 12 residues. Germline CDR1 is MNHNS and CDR2 is SASEGT. CDR3 DNA sequence: TGTGCCAGCAACAGGCTTAATGAAAAACTGTTTTTT. This gives the protein CASNRLNEKLFF.

The chain is built from TRBV29-1 and TRBJ2-1, with 9 bases matching TRBD1. Germline loops: CDR1 SQVTM, CDR2 ANQGSEA. The CDR3 length is 13 residues. After removal of 7 bases from V and 6 bases from J, the junction contained 7 bases not matched to a gene. CDR3 nucleotides: TGCAGCGCCGAGGGACAGGGAGGCAATGAGCAGTTCTTC. Translation gives CSAEGQGGNEQFF.

V is TRBV29-1 and J is TRBJ2-5, with 12 bases lining up with TRBD2. V dropped 6 bases and J dropped 11; count of bases not matched to a gene: 10. The CDR3 contains 13 residues. The germline V gene encodes CDR1 SQVTM and CDR2 ANQGSEA. CDR3 protein: CSVATSGSGNQYF. The CDR3 bases are TGCAGCGTAGCGACTAGCGGGAGTGGGAATCAGTACTTC.